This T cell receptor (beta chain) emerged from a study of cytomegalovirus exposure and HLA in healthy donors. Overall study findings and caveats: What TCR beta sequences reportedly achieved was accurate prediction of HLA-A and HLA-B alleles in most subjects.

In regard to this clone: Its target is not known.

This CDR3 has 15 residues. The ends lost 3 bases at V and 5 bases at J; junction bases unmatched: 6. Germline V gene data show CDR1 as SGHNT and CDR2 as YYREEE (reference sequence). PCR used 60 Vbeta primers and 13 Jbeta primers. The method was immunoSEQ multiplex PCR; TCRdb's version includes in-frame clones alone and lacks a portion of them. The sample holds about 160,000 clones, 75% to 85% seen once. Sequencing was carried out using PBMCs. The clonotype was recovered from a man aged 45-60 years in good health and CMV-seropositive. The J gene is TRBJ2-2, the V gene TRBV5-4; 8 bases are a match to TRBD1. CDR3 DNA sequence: TGTGCCAGCAGCTGGACAGGGTCTGGGACCGGGGAGCTGTTTTTT. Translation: CASSWTGSGTGELFF.